This record covers a single TCR beta chain. The data stem from a study of blood T cell repertoires in COVID-19. On the study more broadly: Collection of acute and convalescent COVID-19 samples took place in the United States, Italy and Spain. Sources were T cells, B-cell-depleted T cells, or PBMCs; the material itself was cDNA or gDNA.

Per germline, CDR1 MNHEY and CDR2 SVGEGT. CDR3 length: 14 residues. V gave up 2 bases and J gave up 2 bases, with 9 bases separating them. Original data processing: For nucleated cells, counts were estimated from reference gene primer amplification. Repertoires were generated with immunoSEQ multiplex PCR, while TCRdb's copy carries only in-frame clones and drops some. V and J calls plus clone size are reproduced from that table; the DNA served to infer D and trimming. Among approximately 250,000 clones listed, roughly nine tenths were seen once. This TCR came from a man between 18 and 35 years old with active or convalescent COVID-19. This chain uses TRBV6-2 or TRBV6-3 with TRBJ1-1; D ambiguous. Sequenced: peripheral blood. The CDR3 nucleotides are TGTGCCAGCAGTTACACTGCCAAAAACACTGAAGCTTTCTTT. This gives the protein CASSYTAKNTEAFF.